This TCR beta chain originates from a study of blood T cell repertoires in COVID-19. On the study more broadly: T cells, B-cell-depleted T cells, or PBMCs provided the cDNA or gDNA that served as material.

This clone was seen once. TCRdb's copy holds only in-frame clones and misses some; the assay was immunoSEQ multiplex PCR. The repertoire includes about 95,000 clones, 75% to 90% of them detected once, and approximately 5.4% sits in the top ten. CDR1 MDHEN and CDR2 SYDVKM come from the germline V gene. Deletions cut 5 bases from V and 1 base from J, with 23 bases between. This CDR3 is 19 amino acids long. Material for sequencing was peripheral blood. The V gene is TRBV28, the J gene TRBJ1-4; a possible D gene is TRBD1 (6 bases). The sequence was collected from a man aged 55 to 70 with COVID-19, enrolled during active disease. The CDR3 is CASSPHTGKGRVTNEKLFF. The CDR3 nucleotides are TGTGCCAGCAGTCCTCACACAGGGAAGGGTCGGGTAACTAATGAAAAACTGTTTTTT.